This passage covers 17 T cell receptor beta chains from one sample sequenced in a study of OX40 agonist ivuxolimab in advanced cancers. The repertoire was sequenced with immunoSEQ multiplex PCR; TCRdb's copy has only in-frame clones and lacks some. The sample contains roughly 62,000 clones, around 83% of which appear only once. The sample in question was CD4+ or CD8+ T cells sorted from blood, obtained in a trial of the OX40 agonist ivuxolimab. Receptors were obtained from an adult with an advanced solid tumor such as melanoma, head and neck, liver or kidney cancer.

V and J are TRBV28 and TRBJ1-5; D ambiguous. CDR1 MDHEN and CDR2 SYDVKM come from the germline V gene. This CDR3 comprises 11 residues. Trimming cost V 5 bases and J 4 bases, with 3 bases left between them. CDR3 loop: CASSRNQPQHF. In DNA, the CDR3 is TGTGCCAGCAGTCGAAATCAGCCCCAGCATTTT.

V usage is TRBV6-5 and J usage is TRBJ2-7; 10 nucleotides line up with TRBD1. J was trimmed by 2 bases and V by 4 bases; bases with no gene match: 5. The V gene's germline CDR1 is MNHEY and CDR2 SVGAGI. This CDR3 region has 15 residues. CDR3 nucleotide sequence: TGTGCCAGCAGTTCCCTTGGACAGGGGGCCTACGAGCAGTACTTC. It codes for CASSSLGQGAYEQYF.

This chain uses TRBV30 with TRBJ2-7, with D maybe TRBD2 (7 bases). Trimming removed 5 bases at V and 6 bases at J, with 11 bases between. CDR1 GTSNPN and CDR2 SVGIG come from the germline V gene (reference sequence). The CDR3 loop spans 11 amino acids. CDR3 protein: CAWGGGGEQYF. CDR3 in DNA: TGTGCCTGGGGGGGAGGGGGCGAGCAGTACTTC.

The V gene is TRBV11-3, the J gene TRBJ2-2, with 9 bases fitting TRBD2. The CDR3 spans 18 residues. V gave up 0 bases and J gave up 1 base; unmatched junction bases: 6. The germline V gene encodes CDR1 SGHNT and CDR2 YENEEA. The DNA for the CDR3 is TGTGCCAGCAGCTTAGATTACTCACTAGCGGGGAACACCGGGGAGCTGTTTTTT. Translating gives CASSLDYSLAGNTGELFF.

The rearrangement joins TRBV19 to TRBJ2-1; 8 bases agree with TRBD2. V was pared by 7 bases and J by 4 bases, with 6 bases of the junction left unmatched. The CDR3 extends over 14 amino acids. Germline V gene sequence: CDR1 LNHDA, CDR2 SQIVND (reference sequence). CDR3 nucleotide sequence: TGTGCCAGTAAGAGAGCGGGAGTGTACAATGAGCAGTTCTTC. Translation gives CASKRAGVYNEQFF. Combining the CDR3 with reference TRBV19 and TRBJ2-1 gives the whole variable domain DGGITQSPKYLFRKEGQNVTLSCEQNLNHDAMYWYRQDPGQGLRLIYYSQIVNDFQKGDIAEGYSVSREKKESFPLTVTSAQKNPTAFYLCASKRAGVYNEQFFGPGTRLTVL.

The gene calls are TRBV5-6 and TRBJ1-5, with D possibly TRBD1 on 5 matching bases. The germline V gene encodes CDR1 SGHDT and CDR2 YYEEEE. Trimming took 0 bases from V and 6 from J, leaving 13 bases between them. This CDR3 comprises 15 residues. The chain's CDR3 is CASSLAGRVGQPQHF. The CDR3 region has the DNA TGTGCCAGCAGCTTGGCCGGCAGGGTAGGTCAGCCCCAGCATTTT.

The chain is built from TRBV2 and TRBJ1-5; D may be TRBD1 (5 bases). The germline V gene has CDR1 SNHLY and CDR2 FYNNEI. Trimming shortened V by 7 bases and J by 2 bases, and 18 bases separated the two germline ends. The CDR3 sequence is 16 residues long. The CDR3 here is CASNPGMGRGNQPQHF. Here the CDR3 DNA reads TGTGCCAGCAACCCAGGGATGGGCCGGGGCAATCAGCCCCAGCATTTT.

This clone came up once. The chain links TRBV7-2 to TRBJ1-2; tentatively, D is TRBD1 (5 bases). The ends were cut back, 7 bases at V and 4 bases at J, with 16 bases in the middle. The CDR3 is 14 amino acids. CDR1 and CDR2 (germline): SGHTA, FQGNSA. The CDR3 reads CASNTNTGFYGYTF. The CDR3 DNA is TGTGCCAGCAACACTAATACAGGATTCTATGGCTACACCTTC. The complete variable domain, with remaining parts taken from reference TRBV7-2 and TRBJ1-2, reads GAGVSQSPSNKVTEKGKDVELRCDPISGHTALYWYRQSLGQGLEFLIYFQGNSAPDKSGLPSDRFSAERTGGSVSTLTIQRTQQEDSAVYLCASNTNTGFYGYTFGSGTRLTVV.

This chain's CDR3 is CASSPRFSEGYNEQFF. CDR3 sequence (DNA): TGCGCCAGCAGCCCTCGGTTTAGCGAGGGCTACAATGAGCAGTTCTTC. The chain employs TRBV5-1 and TRBJ2-1, with D possibly TRBD2 on 5 matching bases. The germline V gene encodes CDR1 SGHRS and CDR2 YFSETQ. This CDR3 spans 16 amino acids. V was trimmed by 4 bases and J by 3 bases, leaving 17 bases between them.

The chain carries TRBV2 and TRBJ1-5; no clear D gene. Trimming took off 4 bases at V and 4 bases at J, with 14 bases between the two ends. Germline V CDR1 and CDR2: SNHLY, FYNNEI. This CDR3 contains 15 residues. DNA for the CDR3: TGTGCCAGCAGTGCCTTCTTACTCGAGAATCAGCCCCAGCATTTT. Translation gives CASSAFLLENQPQHF.

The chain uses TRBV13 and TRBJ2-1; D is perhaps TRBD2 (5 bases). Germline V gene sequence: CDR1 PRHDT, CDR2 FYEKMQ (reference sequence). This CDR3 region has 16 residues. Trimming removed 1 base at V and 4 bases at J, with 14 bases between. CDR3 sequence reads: CASSLDGRTYYNEQFF. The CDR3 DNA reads TGTGCCAGCAGCTTAGATGGCCGGACTTATTACAATGAGCAGTTCTTC.

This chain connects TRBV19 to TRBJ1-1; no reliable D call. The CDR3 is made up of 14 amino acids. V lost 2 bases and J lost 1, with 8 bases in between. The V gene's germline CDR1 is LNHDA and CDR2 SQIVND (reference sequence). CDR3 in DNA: TGTGCCAGTAGTATAAACCCAAGGAACACTGAAGCTTTCTTT. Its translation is CASSINPRNTEAFF.

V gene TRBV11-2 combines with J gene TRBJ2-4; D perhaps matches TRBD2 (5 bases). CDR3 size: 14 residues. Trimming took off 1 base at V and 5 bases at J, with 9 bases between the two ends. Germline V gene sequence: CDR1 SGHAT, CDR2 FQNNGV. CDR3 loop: CASSLVGGENIQYF. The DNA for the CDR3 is TGTGCCAGCAGCTTAGTTGGAGGAGAAAACATTCAGTACTTC.

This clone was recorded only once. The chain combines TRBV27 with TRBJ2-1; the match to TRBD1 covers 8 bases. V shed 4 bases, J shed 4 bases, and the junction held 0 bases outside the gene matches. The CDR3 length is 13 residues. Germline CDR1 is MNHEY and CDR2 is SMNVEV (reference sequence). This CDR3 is CASSWTGYNEQFF. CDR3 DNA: TGTGCCAGCAGTTGGACAGGGTACAATGAGCAGTTCTTC.

The CDR3 reads CASSLRWALGQFF. The CDR3 bases are TGTGCCAGCAGTCTTCGTTGGGCCCTCGGGCAGTTCTTC. The V and J genes are TRBV27 and TRBJ2-1; D uncertain. Trimming took 5 bases from V and 12 from J, leaving 17 bases between them. The CDR3 is 13 amino acids. The germline V gene encodes CDR1 MNHEY and CDR2 SMNVEV (reference sequence).

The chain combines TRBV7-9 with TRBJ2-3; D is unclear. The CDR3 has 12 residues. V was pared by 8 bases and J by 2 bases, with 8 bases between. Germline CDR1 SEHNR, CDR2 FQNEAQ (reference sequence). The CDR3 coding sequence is TGTGCCAGCCGAGCCAACACAGATACGCAGTATTTT. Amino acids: CASRANTDTQYF.

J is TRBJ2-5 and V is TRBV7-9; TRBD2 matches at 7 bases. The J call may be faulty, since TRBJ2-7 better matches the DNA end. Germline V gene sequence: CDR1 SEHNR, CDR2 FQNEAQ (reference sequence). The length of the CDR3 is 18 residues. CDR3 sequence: CASSLGPMGGRYSYEQYF. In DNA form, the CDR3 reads TGTGCCAGCAGCTTAGGTCCCATGGGGGGGAGATACTCCTACGAGCAGTACTTC.